The sequence of this T cell receptor (beta chain) was determined in a study of T cell responses to AZD1222 COVID-19 vaccine. General study points: The peak T cell response came first, and repertoires were sampled only after it. In a largely white British group with more females than males, clonal diversity was possibly underestimated.

A remark on this clone: What it binds is unknown.

Method: immunoSEQ multiplex PCR; TCRdb's copy keeps in-frame clones and lacks some. Among about 100,000 clones listed, roughly 91% were seen once. With 2 bases clipped from V and 5 bases from J, the junction kept 14 bases outside the gene matches. This CDR3 spans 16 amino acids. Germline V gene sequence: CDR1 GTSNPN, CDR2 SVGIG (reference sequence). The TCR sequence derives from an adult in good health. The chain joins TRBV30 to TRBJ1-1, with 7 bases identical to TRBD1. The source was peripheral blood, collected on day 0 of AZD1222 vaccination. The CDR3 is CAWSLFGRGRWTEAFF. The CDR3 DNA follows: TGTGCCTGGAGTTTGTTTGGTAGGGGGCGTTGGACTGAAGCTTTCTTT.